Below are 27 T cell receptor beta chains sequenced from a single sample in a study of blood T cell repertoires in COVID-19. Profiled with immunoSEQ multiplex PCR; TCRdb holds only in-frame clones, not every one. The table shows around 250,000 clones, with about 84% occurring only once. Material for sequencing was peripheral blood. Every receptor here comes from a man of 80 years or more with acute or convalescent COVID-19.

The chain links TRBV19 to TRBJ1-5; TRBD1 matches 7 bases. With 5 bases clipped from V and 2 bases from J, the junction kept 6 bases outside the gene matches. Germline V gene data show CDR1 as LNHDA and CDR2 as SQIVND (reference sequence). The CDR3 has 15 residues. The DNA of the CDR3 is TGTGCCAGTAGTGGGGTTGACAGGGGCAATCAGCCCCAGCATTTT. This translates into CASSGVDRGNQPQHF.

The CDR3 DNA is TGTGCCAGCAGCTTAGGGACTAGCTCTGAGACCCAGTACTTC. Translated, it gives CASSLGTSSETQYF. The V call is TRBV7-9, the J call TRBJ2-5; 8 nucleotides line up with TRBD2. CDR3 size: 14 residues. The germline V gene encodes CDR1 SEHNR and CDR2 FQNEAQ (reference sequence). V lost 1 base, J lost 5 bases, and 3 bases stayed unmatched.

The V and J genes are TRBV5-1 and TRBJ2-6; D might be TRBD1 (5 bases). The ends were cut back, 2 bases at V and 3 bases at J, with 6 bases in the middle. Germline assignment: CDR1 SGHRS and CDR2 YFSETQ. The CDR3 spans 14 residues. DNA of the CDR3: TGCGCCAGCAGCTTCAGGGATGGGGCCAACGTCCTGACTTTC. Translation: CASSFRDGANVLTF.

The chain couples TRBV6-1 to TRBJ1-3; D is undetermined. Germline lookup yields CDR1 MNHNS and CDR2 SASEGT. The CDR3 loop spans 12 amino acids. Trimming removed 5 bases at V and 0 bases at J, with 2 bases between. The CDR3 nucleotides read TGTGCCAGCAGTTACTCTGGAAACACCATATATTTT. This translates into CASSYSGNTIYF.

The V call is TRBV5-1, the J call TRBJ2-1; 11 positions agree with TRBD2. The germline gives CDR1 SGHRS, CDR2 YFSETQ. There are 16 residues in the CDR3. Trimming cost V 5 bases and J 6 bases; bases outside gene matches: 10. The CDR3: CASRAFLAGGGNEQFF. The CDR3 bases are TGCGCCAGCAGAGCCTTCCTAGCGGGAGGTGGCAATGAGCAGTTCTTC.

CDR3 sequence reads: CASSISSRATQYF. Written as DNA, the CDR3 is TGTGCCAGTAGTATATCTTCGAGGGCTACCCAGTACTTC. This chain connects TRBV19 to TRBJ2-5; the D gene is possibly TRBD2 (5 bases). V dropped 2 bases and J dropped 8 bases, with 12 bases sitting between them. The length of the CDR3 is 13 residues. Germline V gene lookup returns CDR1 LNHDA and CDR2 SQIVND (reference sequence).

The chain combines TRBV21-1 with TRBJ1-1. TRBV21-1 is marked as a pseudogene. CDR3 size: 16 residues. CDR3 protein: CATHGGLGYRNTEAFF. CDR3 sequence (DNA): TGTGCCACCCATGGAGGATTAGGGTATAGGAACACTGAAGCTTTCTTT.

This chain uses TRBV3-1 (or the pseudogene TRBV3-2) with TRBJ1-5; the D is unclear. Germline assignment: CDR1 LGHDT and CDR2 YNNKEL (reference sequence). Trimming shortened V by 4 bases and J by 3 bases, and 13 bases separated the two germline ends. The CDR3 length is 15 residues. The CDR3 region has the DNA TGTGCCAGCAGCCTTTCCTCTTTGGCCAATCAGCCCCAGCATTTT. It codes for CASSLSSLANQPQHF.

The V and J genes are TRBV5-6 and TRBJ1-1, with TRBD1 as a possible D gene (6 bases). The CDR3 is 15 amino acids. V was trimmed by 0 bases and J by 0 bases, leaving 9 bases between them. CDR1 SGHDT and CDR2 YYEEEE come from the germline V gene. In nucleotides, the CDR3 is TGTGCCAGCAGCTTGGTTAGGACAGTGAACACTGAAGCTTTCTTT. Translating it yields CASSLVRTVNTEAFF.

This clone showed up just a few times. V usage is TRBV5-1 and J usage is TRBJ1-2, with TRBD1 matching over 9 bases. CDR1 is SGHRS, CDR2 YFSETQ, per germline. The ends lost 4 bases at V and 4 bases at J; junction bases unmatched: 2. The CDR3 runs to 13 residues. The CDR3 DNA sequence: TGCGCCAGCAGCGGGGGACAGGGCTATGGCTACACCTTC. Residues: CASSGGQGYGYTF.

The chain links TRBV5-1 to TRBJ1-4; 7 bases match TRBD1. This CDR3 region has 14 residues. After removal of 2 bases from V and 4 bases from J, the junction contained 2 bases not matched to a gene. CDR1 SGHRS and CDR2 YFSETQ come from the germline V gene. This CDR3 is CASSLQGLNEKLFF. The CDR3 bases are TGCGCCAGCAGCTTACAGGGGCTTAATGAAAAACTGTTTTTT.

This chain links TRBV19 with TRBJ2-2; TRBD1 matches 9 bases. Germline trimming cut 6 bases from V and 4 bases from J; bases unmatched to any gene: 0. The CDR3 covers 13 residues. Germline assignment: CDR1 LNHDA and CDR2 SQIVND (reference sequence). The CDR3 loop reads CASRTGGTGELFF. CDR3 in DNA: TGTGCCAGTAGGACAGGGGGCACCGGGGAGCTGTTTTTT.

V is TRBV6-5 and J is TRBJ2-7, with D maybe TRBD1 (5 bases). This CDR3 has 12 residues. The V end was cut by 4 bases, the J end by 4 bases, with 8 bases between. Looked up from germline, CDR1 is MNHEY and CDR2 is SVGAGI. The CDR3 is CASSSDTYEQYF. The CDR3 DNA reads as TGTGCCAGCAGTTCGGACACGTACGAGCAGTACTTC.

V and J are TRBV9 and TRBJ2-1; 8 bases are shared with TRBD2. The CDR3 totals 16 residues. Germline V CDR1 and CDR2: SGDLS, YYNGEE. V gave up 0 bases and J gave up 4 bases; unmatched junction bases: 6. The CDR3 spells CASSVVASGLYNEQFF. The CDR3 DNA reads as TGTGCCAGCAGCGTAGTGGCTAGCGGGTTGTACAATGAGCAGTTCTTC.

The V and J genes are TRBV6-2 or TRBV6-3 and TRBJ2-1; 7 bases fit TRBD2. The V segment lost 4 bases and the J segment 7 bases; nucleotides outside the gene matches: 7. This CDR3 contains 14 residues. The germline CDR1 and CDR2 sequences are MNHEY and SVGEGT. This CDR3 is CASSLSGGNNEQFF. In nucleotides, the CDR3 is TGTGCCAGCAGTTTGTCCGGGGGGAATAATGAGCAGTTCTTC.

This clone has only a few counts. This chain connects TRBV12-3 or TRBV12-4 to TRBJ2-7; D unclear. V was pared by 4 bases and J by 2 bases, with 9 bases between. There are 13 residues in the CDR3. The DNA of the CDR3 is TGTGCCAGCAGTTCTTTAGCCGCCTACGAGCAGTACTTC. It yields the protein CASSSLAAYEQYF.

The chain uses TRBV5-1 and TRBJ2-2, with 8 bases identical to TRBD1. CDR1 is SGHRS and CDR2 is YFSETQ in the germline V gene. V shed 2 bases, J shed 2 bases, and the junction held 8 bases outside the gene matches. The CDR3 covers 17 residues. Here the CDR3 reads CASSFDADRVNTGELFF. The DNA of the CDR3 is TGCGCCAGCAGCTTTGATGCGGACAGGGTAAACACCGGGGAGCTGTTTTTT.

CDR3 in DNA: TGTGCCAGCTCTGGAGGGGCATTTCGACATGAGCAGTTCTTC. This codes for CASSGGAFRHEQFF. V is TRBV18 and J is TRBJ2-1; possible D gene TRBD2, 6 bases. CDR1 and CDR2 (germline): KGHSH, LQKENI. V lost 6 bases and J lost 8, with 17 bases in between. The CDR3 has 14 amino acids.

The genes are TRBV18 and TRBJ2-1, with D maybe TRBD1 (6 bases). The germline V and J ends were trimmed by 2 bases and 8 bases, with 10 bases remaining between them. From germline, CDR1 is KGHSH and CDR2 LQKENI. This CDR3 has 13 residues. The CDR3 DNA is TGTGCCAGCTCACCAACAGGGCCCGATGAGCAGTTCTTC. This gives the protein CASSPTGPDEQFF.

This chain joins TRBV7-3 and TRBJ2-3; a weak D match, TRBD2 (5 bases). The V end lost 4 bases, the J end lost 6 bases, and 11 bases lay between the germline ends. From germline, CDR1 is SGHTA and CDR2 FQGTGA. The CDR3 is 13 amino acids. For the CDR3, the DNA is TGTGCCAGCAGCTCCTGGCTAGCCGATACGCAGTATTTT. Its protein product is CASSSWLADTQYF.

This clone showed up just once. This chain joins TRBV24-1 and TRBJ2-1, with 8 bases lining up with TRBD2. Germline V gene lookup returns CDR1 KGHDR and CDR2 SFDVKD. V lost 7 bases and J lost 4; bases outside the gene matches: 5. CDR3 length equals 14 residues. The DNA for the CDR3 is TGTGCCACCAGCCGGAGCGGGGGTTACAATGAGCAGTTCTTC. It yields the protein CATSRSGGYNEQFF.

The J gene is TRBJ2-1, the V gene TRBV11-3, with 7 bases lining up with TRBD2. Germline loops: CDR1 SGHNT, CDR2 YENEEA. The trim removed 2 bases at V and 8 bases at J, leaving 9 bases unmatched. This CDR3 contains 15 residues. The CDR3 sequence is CASSLLVSGPHEQFF. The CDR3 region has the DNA TGTGCCAGCAGCTTACTGGTTAGCGGGCCCCATGAGCAGTTCTTC.

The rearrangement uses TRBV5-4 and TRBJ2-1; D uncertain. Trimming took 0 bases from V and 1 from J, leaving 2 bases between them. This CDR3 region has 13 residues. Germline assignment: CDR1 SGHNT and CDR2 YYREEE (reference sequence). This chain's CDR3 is CASSLASYNEQFF. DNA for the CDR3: TGTGCCAGCAGCTTGGCGTCCTACAATGAGCAGTTCTTC.

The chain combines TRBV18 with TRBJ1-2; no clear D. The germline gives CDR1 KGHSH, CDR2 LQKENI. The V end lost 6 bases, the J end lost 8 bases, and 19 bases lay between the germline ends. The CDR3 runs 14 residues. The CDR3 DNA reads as TGTGCCAGCTCCCCGCTTCGGGAAGAGAGGGGCTACACCTTC. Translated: CASSPLREERGYTF.

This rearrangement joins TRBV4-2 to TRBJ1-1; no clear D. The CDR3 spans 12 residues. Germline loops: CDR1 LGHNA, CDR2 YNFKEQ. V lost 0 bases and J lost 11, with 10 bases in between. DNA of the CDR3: TGTGCCAGCAGCCAAGAGGGCCCTGGGGCTTTCTTT. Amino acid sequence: CASSQEGPGAFF.

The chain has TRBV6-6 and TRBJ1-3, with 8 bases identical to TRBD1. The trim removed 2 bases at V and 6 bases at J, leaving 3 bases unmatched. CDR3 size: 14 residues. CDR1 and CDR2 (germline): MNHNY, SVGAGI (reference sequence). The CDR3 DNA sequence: TGTGCCAGCAGTTACCAGGGGGCCGAAAACACCATATATTTT. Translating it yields CASSYQGAENTIYF.

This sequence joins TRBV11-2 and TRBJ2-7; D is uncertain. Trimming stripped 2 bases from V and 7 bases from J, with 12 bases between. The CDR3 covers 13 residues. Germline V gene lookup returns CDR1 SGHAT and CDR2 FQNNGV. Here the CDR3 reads CASSLTPLLEQYF. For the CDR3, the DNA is TGTGCCAGCAGCTTAACCCCTTTACTGGAGCAGTACTTC.